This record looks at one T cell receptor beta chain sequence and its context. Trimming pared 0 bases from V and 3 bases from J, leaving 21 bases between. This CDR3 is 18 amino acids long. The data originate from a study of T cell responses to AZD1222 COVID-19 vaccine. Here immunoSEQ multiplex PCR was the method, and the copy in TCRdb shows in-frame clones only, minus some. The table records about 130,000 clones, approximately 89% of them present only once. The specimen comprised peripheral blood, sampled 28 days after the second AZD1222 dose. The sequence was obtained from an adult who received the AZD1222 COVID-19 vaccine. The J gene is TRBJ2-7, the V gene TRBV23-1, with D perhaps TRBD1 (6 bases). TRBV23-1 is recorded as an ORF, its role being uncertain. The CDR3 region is CASSQSSRQGIAIYEQYF. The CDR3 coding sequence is TGCGCCAGCAGTCAATCGAGTCGGCAGGGGATTGCCATCTACGAGCAGTACTTC.